The 8 T cell receptor beta chains below all came from one sample that was sequenced in a study of T cell repertoires in cytomegalovirus infection. The antigens these receptors bind are not known. TCRdb re-called the reads through MiXCR, storing one row per CDR3 protein. The repertoire holds 900,000 to 950,000 distinct CDR3 sequences, with 30% to 40% as singletons. This specimen was cultured CD8+ T cells from PBMCs, taken from culture after CMV antigen stimulation. The receptors shown here come from a human donor in good health (CMV status not recorded). Some clones in this sample may be carry-over from other donors' samples.

Of note for this clonotype: At one end, the junction sequence differs from germline, possibly due to a read error. The chain is built from TRBV5-1 and TRBJ2-5; D gene ambiguous. The CDR3 consists of 13 residues. Looked up from germline, CDR1 is SGHRS and CDR2 is YFSETQ. The CDR3 coding sequence is TGCGCCAACAGCTTGGGTAGTGAAGAGACCCAGTACTTC. Translating it yields CANSLGSEETQYF.

This clonotype was seen a handful of times. The rearrangement links TRBV27 to TRBJ2-1; 9 bases are a match to TRBD1. Trimming at V came to 0 bases and at J to 7 bases, leaving 4 bases not matched to a gene. The germline V gene has CDR1 MNHEY and CDR2 SMNVEV (reference sequence). This CDR3 spans 15 amino acids. The CDR3: CASSLSGTGWNEQFF. DNA for the CDR3: TGTGCCAGCAGTTTATCCGGGACAGGGTGGAATGAGCAGTTCTTC.

The chain links TRBV13 to TRBJ2-5, with D unresolved. There are 15 residues in the CDR3. CDR1 and CDR2 from the germline V gene are PRHDT and FYEKMQ (reference sequence). V was pared by 5 bases and J by 5 bases, with 18 bases between. The DNA of the CDR3 is TGTGCCAGCAGCCGAACTGGCTACTTCCCGGAGACCCAGTACTTC. It encodes CASSRTGYFPETQYF.

This clonotype appeared a few times. The chain uses TRBV19 and TRBJ2-7, with D perhaps TRBD1 or TRBD2 (5 bases each). Trimming removed 10 bases from V and 0 bases from J, with 16 bases in between. Germline assignment: CDR1 LNHDA and CDR2 SQIVND (reference sequence). The CDR3 runs 14 residues. Here the CDR3 reads CATSTAVSSYEQYF. DNA of the CDR3: TGTGCCACCTCGACAGCGGTTAGCTCCTACGAGCAGTACTTC.

This clonotype turned up a few times. The CDR3 sequence: CATSGSLSGNEQFF. Here the CDR3 DNA reads TGCGCCACCTCGGGAAGTCTTAGTGGGAATGAGCAGTTCTTC. The V and J genes are TRBV5-1 and TRBJ2-1; maybe TRBD2 (5 bases). The CDR3 runs 14 residues. The V end was cut by 9 bases, the J end by 7 bases, with 20 bases between. Germline V gene lookup returns CDR1 SGHRS and CDR2 YFSETQ.

This clonotype turned up a few times. The chain joins TRBV10-3 to TRBJ2-5; D is undetermined. CDR3 length: 11 amino acids. In germline, CDR1 is ENHRY, CDR2 SYGVKD. V was trimmed by 6 bases and J by 2 bases, leaving 4 bases between them. The CDR3 coding sequence is TGTGCCATCAGGGCTCAAGAGACCCAGTACTTC. Its protein is CAIRAQETQYF.

This clonotype was picked up a small number of times. V and J are TRBV5-1 and TRBJ2-5; D perhaps matches TRBD2 (6 bases). Trimming removed 2 bases from V and 4 bases from J, with 15 bases in between. Germline CDR1 is SGHRS and CDR2 is YFSETQ. This CDR3 has 15 amino acids. CDR3 sequence: CASSLMAGSRETQYF. The CDR3, as DNA: TGCGCCAGCAGCTTAATGGCGGGGAGTAGAGAGACCCAGTACTTC.

The V call is TRBV20-1, the J call TRBJ1-2, with a possible D match to TRBD1 (6 bases). Trimming removed 8 bases from V and 2 bases from J, with 21 bases in between. The CDR3 has 15 residues. Germline-derived CDR1 and CDR2 are DFQATT and SNEGSKA (reference sequence). CDR3 sequence: CSLPPMDSRNYGYTF. In DNA form, the CDR3 reads TGCAGTCTCCCCCCAATGGACAGTCGCAACTATGGCTACACCTTC.